The entry that follows covers one TCR beta chain sequence. What it binds is not known. These data belong to a study of T cells after yellow fever vaccination. TCRdb re-derived calls from the 5' RACE reads in MiXCR, one entry per CDR3 protein. The sample contains approximately 610,000 distinct CDR3 sequences, about 15% of which appear only once. Study-level findings and limits: Post-booster reappearance was seen for most primary-vaccination clones (around 96% CD4, around 88% CD8).

The CDR3 is 13 amino acids. Trimming left V 4 bases short and J 5 bases short, with 11 bases between. Germline V gene lookup returns CDR1 SEHNR and CDR2 FQNEAQ (reference sequence). Sequenced material: PBMCs, taken about 5 days after the first yellow fever vaccination. J is TRBJ1-2 and V is TRBV7-9, with no clear D. This clonotype was sampled from a man younger than 30 who received the YFV17D yellow fever vaccine. In nucleotides, the CDR3 is TGTGCCAGCAGCTCCAGCGAGGGATATGGCTACACCTTC. Translation gives CASSSSEGYGYTF.